Listed below are T cell receptor beta chains from one sample, sequenced in a study of cytotoxic CD8 clonotypes in ibrutinib-treated CLL. Using immunoSEQ multiplex PCR, the repertoire was profiled, and TCRdb retains in-frame clones only, with some absent. The top ten clones hold more than 5% of a sample with around 91,000 clones, just over 85% of them seen once. The specimen was PBMCs, collected before ibrutinib treatment. These TCRs come from a human donor with chronic lymphocytic leukemia. Both conserved end residues are part of each CDR3.

V: TRBV2; J: TRBJ2-5; CDR3: CASIGGIETQYF
V: TRBV7-8; J: TRBJ2-7; CDR3: CASSARTSGNEQYF
V: TRBV9; J: TRBJ2-5; CDR3: CASTPGDRETQYF
V: TRBV27; J: TRBJ2-7; CDR3: CASSSSLGLAYEQYF
V: TRBV12-5; J: TRBJ2-5; CDR3: CASDTSLGAGFGQETQYF
V: TRBV12-5; J: TRBJ2-1; CDR3: CASGLWRLAGVAGYNEQFF
V: TRBV6-5; J: TRBJ2-3; CDR3: CASSYYRTDTQYF
V: TRBV9; J: TRBJ2-2; CDR3: CASSEPRQGGLRRELFF
V: TRBV1; J: TRBJ2-1; CDR3: CTSSQDLRRDRSYNEQFF
V: TRBV28; J: TRBJ1-4; CDR3: CASSFFPASNEKLFF
V: TRBV6-5; J: TRBJ1-4; CDR3: CASSYGGQNEKLFF
V: TRBV4-2; J: TRBJ2-7; CDR3: CASSQAPSGTDSYEQYF
V: TRBV7-8; J: TRBJ2-7; CDR3: CASSPLRAGGPHEQYF
V: TRBV28; J: TRBJ1-1; CDR3: CASSPPRGSGTEAFF
V: TRBV19; J: TRBJ1-1; CDR3: CASRDRGLLDTEAFF
V: TRBV6-1; J: TRBJ1-5; CDR3: CASSEGAMAQVRNQPQHF
V: TRBV5-6; J: TRBJ1-4; CDR3: CASSLGLANEKLFF
V: TRBV7-9; J: TRBJ1-1; CDR3: CASSSRESLNTEAFF
V: TRBV19; J: TRBJ1-4; CDR3: CASSPMDRFEKLFF